This entry describes one T cell receptor beta chain. Sequenced by immunoSEQ multiplex PCR; TCRdb stores in-frame clones only, minus some. The sample lists 85,000 to 120,000 clones, about 90% occurring once. This sample was taken from a study of T cell changes during pregnancy in multiple sclerosis. V gave up 4 bases and J gave up 0 bases; unmatched junction bases: 8. CDR1 LGHNA and CDR2 YNFKEQ come from the germline V gene. The CDR3 consists of 18 residues. This sequence joins TRBV4-2 and TRBJ2-2; 10 bases align to TRBD2. The origin of this receptor is a female donor with multiple sclerosis, enrolled in a pregnancy study. Material: peripheral blood, obtained before pregnancy. CDR3 region: CASSPPLAGVTNTGELFF. CDR3 bases: TGTGCCAGCAGCCCCCCCCTAGCGGGGGTAACGAACACCGGGGAGCTGTTTTTT.